This entry concerns a single T cell receptor beta chain. Looked up from germline, CDR1 is SGHTA and CDR2 is FQGNSA. The CDR3 is 13 amino acids. V lost 5 bases and J lost 4; bases outside the gene matches: 3. This entry is derived from a study of blood T cell repertoires in COVID-19. Study-level information: From T cells, B-cell-depleted T cells, or PBMCs came the material, which was cDNA or gDNA.

Authors' processing steps: Scientists estimated how many nucleated cells there were by amplifying reference gene primers. Method: immunoSEQ multiplex PCR; TCRdb's copy keeps in-frame clones and lacks some. That table gives V, J and clone size, and the DNA gave D and trimming. The sample has around 52,000 clones, roughly 82% seen once. Sequencing was carried out using peripheral blood. The receptor's source is a woman of 80 years or more with acute or convalescent COVID-19. This sequence joins TRBV7-2 and TRBJ1-2, with 8 bases identical to TRBD1. The CDR3 nucleotides are TGTGCCAGCAGCCAGGGACAGGTCTATGGCTACACCTTC. It is translated as CASSQGQVYGYTF.